This T cell receptor beta chain stems from a study of graft-versus-host responses after intestinal transplantation. With regard to this clone: Its antigen is as yet unknown.

Profiled with immunoSEQ multiplex PCR; TCRdb holds only in-frame clones, not every one. The profile shows fewer than 95,000 clones, over 80% of them singletons. V lost 5 bases and J 2 bases, leaving 6 bases between the germline ends. The CDR3 spans 11 residues. From germline, CDR1 is GTSNPN and CDR2 SVGIG (reference sequence). This sequence joins TRBV30 and TRBJ1-1; D not resolved. The sequence was collected from a human donor who received an intestinal transplant. The sequenced sample was unstimulated CD8+ T cells sorted from spleen or lymph node cells, obtained before intestinal transplant. DNA for the CDR3: TGTGCCTGGGTATCCAACACTGAAGCTTTCTTT. Protein sequence: CAWVSNTEAFF.